Described below is a single TCR beta chain sequence and its context. MiXCR was run by TCRdb on the 5' RACE reads, yielding one entry per CDR3 protein. In the table there are approximately 240,000 distinct CDR3 sequences, more than 13% of which are singletons. V lost 10 bases and J lost 3; bases outside the gene matches: 9. The CDR3 loop spans 14 amino acids. The germline V gene has CDR1 ENHRY and CDR2 SYGVKD. The data belong to a study of identical twins. Everyone who gave samples was a healthy Caucasian. The rearrangement uses TRBV10-3 and TRBJ2-7, with 10 bases lining up with TRBD2. The source is a woman aged 18-29 years in good health. The sample consisted of memory (CD45RO+) T cells sorted from blood. The DNA of the CDR3 is TGTGCCACCACGGAGGCTAGCGGGGGCTACGAGCAGTACTTC. This gives the protein CATTEASGGYEQYF.